The sequence of this T cell receptor (beta chain) was determined in a study of neurological immune-mediated disorders. This clonotype was observed many times. Antigen specificity is unknown. Study-level results: When the repertoires were sorted by phylogenetic grouping, those of 18 of 34 multiple sclerosis patients ended up in one related-CDR3 cluster, a possible signature.

The CDR3 covers 13 residues. Trimming stripped 3 bases from V and 5 bases from J, with 13 bases between. The V gene's germline CDR1 is DFQATT and CDR2 SNEGSKA (reference sequence). The authors produced cDNA by 5'RACE using 10-nucleotide random UMIs. TCRdb re-derived calls from the 5' RACE reads in MiXCR, one entry per CDR3 protein. The profile shows roughly 67,000 distinct CDR3 sequences, 4.1% of them singletons. The J gene is TRBJ2-5, the V gene TRBV20-1; perhaps TRBD1 as D (5 bases). The TCR comes from a man over 45 with multiple sclerosis. Specimen: PBMCs. Written as DNA, the CDR3 is TGCAGTGCTAGTGGGCAGGGCAGGGAGACCCAGTACTTC. Translated, it gives CSASGQGRETQYF.